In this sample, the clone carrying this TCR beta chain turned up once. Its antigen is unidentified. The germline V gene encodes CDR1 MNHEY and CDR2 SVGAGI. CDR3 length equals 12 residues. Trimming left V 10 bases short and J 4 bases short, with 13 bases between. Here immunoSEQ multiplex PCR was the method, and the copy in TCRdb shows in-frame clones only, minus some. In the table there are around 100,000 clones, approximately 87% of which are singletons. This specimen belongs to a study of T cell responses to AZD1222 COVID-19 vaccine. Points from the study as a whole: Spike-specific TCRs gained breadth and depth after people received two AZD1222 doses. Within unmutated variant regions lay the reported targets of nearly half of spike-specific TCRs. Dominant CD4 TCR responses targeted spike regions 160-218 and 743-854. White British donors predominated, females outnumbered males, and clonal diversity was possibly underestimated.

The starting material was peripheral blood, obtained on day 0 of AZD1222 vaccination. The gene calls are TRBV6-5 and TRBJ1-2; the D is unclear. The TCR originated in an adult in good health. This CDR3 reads CATPGGFYGYTF. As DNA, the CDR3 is TGTGCCACCCCCGGCGGATTCTATGGCTACACCTTC.